Following are 32 T cell receptor beta chains from one sample sequenced in a study of Ad26.COV2.S vaccination and SARS-CoV-2 variants. TCRdb keeps only in-frame clones here, not all; method: immunoSEQ multiplex PCR. The sample carries roughly 140,000 clones, roughly 90% recorded once. The input for sequencing was peripheral blood, taken after recovery from COVID-19. The receptors were sampled from a human donor who had recovered from COVID-19.

The genes are TRBV28 and TRBJ2-2; possible D gene TRBD2, 5 bases. The V gene's germline CDR1 is MDHEN and CDR2 SYDVKM. This CDR3 is built from 15 residues. V shed 5 bases and J shed 4 bases, with 14 bases lying between them. The CDR3 bases are TGTGCCAGCAGTATTAGGACGGGAATCACCGGGGAGCTGTTTTTT. This translates into CASSIRTGITGELFF.

V gene TRBV11-2 combines with J gene TRBJ2-7; a possible D gene is TRBD1 (6 bases). Trimming removed 6 bases from V and 3 bases from J, with 18 bases in between. This CDR3 comprises 15 residues. Germline V CDR1 and CDR2: SGHAT, FQNNGV. CDR3 loop: CASRAGTSVGYEQYF. In nucleotides, the CDR3 is TGTGCCAGCAGAGCCGGGACATCGGTGGGCTACGAGCAGTACTTC.

CDR3 nucleotides: TGTGCCAGCAGCCAAATCGGCTCAGATACGCAGTATTTT. It encodes CASSQIGSDTQYF. The rearrangement joins TRBV14 to TRBJ2-3, with D unresolved. The CDR3 length is 13 residues. Germline values: CDR1 SGHDN, CDR2 FVKESK. V lost 2 bases and J 4 bases, leaving 7 bases between the germline ends.

The V call is TRBV19, the J call TRBJ2-6; D unresolved. V lost 5 bases and J lost 0, with 5 bases in between. The germline CDR1 and CDR2 sequences are LNHDA and SQIVND (reference sequence). The length of the CDR3 is 14 residues. In nucleotides, the CDR3 is TGTGCCAGTAGTGTTAGCTCTGGGGCCAACGTCCTGACTTTC. Translation: CASSVSSGANVLTF.

The rearrangement links TRBV19 to TRBJ1-3; D gene uncertain. V was pared by 5 bases and J by 7 bases, with 6 bases between. CDR1 is LNHDA, CDR2 SQIVND, per germline (reference sequence). The CDR3 contains 11 residues. CDR3 sequence: CASSFRNTIYF. The CDR3 DNA sequence: TGTGCCAGTAGTTTCCGGAACACCATATATTTT.

V is TRBV27 and J is TRBJ2-3; D not resolved. Looked up from germline, CDR1 is MNHEY and CDR2 is SMNVEV (reference sequence). The CDR3 spans 12 residues. Between the trimmed V and J ends, which lost 3 bases and 4 bases, there was a span of 5 bases. CDR3 in DNA: TGTGCCAGCAGTTTCCCGCCAGATACGCAGTATTTT. Its translation: CASSFPPDTQYF.

The gene calls are TRBV9 and TRBJ2-2; the D is unclear. Germline V lookup: CDR1 SGDLS, CDR2 YYNGEE. V lost 1 base and J lost 6, with 7 bases in between. CDR3 length: 13 amino acids. CDR3: CASSVSYSGELFF. The CDR3 nucleotides read TGTGCCAGCAGCGTATCGTACTCCGGGGAGCTGTTTTTT.

This clone was picked up one time. This sequence joins TRBV5-6 and TRBJ2-2; no clear D. The CDR3 length is 14 residues. The ends were cut back, 4 bases at V and 0 bases at J, with 7 bases in the middle. Looked up from germline, CDR1 is SGHDT and CDR2 is YYEEEE. The CDR3 here is CASSEATNTGELFF. DNA for the CDR3: TGTGCCAGCAGCGAAGCGACGAACACCGGGGAGCTGTTTTTT.

The chain links TRBV3-1 (or the pseudogene TRBV3-2) to TRBJ1-6; maybe TRBD1 (5 bases). The CDR3 runs to 14 residues. V was clipped by 2 bases and J by 9 bases, with 11 bases between them. The germline V gene has CDR1 LGHDT and CDR2 YNNKEL (reference sequence). The CDR3 region is CASSQRQGGSPLHF. In DNA form, the CDR3 reads TGTGCCAGCAGCCAAAGGCAGGGAGGTTCACCCCTCCACTTT.

V is TRBV29-1 and J is TRBJ1-1; TRBD1 is a possible D gene (6 bases). Trimming left V 7 bases short and J 1 base short, with 16 bases between. This CDR3 spans 14 amino acids. Germline CDR1 SQVTM, CDR2 ANQGSEA. Here the CDR3 DNA reads TGCAGCGCCAACAATGGGGGGCGGAACACTGAAGCTTTCTTT. Translated, it gives CSANNGGRNTEAFF.

The J gene is TRBJ2-6, the V gene TRBV6-5; D is unclear. The length of the CDR3 is 15 residues. Germline CDR1 and CDR2: MNHEY and SVGAGI. Trimming cost V 7 bases and J 1 base, with 11 bases left between them. CDR3 coding DNA: TGTGCCAGCACCAAAGGGCGATCTGGGGCCAACGTCCTGACTTTC. Its translation: CASTKGRSGANVLTF.

This clone was counted a single time. This chain connects TRBV5-1 to TRBJ1-5; D remains ambiguous. The CDR3 consists of 15 residues. The ends were cut back, 0 bases at V and 3 bases at J, with 10 bases in the middle. CDR1 and CDR2 (germline): SGHRS, YFSETQ. CDR3 protein: CASSLDGQTNQPQHF. CDR3 bases: TGCGCCAGCAGCTTGGACGGTCAGACCAATCAGCCCCAGCATTTT. The variable domain in full, with the rest retrieved from reference TRBV5-1 and TRBJ1-5, is KAGVTQTPRYLIKTRGQQVTLSCSPISGHRSVSWYQQTPGQGLQFLFEYFSETQRNKGNFPGRFSGRQFSNSRSEMNVSTLELGDSALYLCASSLDGQTNQPQHFGDGTRLSIL.

The gene calls are TRBV19 and TRBJ2-3; the match to TRBD2 covers 9 bases. The V gene's germline CDR1 is LNHDA and CDR2 SQIVND (reference sequence). Unmatched junction bases numbered 5, after V lost 3 bases and J lost 4 bases. The CDR3 is 15 residues long. Written as DNA, the CDR3 is TGTGCCAGTAGTATCGGCGGGGGGGCCCCAGATACGCAGTATTTT. This codes for CASSIGGGAPDTQYF. Variable domain in full (rest from reference TRBV19 and TRBJ2-3): DGGITQSPKYLFRKEGQNVTLSCEQNLNHDAMYWYRQDPGQGLRLIYYSQIVNDFQKGDIAEGYSVSREKKESFPLTVTSAQKNPTAFYLCASSIGGGAPDTQYFGPGTRLTVL.

This chain links TRBV19 with TRBJ1-1; D may be TRBD1 (6 bases). CDR1 and CDR2 (germline): LNHDA, SQIVND (reference sequence). V shed 3 bases and J shed 4 bases, with 9 bases lying between them. The CDR3 runs 13 residues. This CDR3 is CASSIRGPTEAFF. The CDR3, as DNA: TGTGCCAGTAGTATTCGGGGGCCCACTGAAGCTTTCTTT.

The genes are TRBV28 and TRBJ1-5; possibly TRBD1 for D (5 bases). Trimming took 8 bases from V and 7 from J, leaving 12 bases between them. CDR1 and CDR2 (germline): MDHEN, SYDVKM. CDR3 size: 12 residues. The CDR3 reads CASDKWGQPQHF. DNA of the CDR3: TGTGCCAGCGACAAATGGGGGCAGCCCCAGCATTTT. The variable domain in full, completed from reference TRBV28 and TRBJ1-5, reads DVKVTQSSRYLVKRTGEKVFLECVQDMDHENMFWYRQDPGLGLRLIYFSYDVKMKEKGDIPEGYSVSREKKERFSLILESASTNQTSMYLCASDKWGQPQHFGDGTRLSIL.

V and J are TRBV2 and TRBJ1-6, with D uncertain. With 8 bases removed from V and 3 bases from J, the gap between germline ends came to 5 bases. Germline V lookup: CDR1 SNHLY, CDR2 FYNNEI. CDR3 length: 12 amino acids. CDR3 DNA sequence: TGTGCCAGCCGTGGCTATAATTCACCCCTCCACTTT. Protein sequence: CASRGYNSPLHF.

In its sample, this clone was seen many times. This chain uses TRBV2 with TRBJ1-3, with no clear D. The V end was cut by 7 bases, the J end by 1 base, with 17 bases between. From germline, CDR1 is SNHLY and CDR2 FYNNEI. This CDR3 region has 16 residues. In nucleotides, the CDR3 is TGTGCCAGCACATCTGGCAGAACGTGGTCTGGAAACACCATATATTTT. It yields the protein CASTSGRTWSGNTIYF.

The chain has TRBV10-2 and TRBJ1-2; D unresolved. Germline values: CDR1 WSHSY, CDR2 SAAADI. The CDR3 is 13 residues long. Trimming left V 1 base short and J 4 bases short, with 7 bases between. CDR3 residues: CASSELELYGYTF. The CDR3 coding sequence is TGCGCCAGCAGTGAGTTGGAACTCTATGGCTACACCTTC.

V usage is TRBV19 and J usage is TRBJ1-3; D is undetermined. Trimming removed 6 bases from V and 3 bases from J, with 6 bases in between. The germline gives CDR1 LNHDA, CDR2 SQIVND (reference sequence). The CDR3 contains 12 residues. The CDR3 loop is CASSPLGNTIYF. DNA for the CDR3: TGTGCCAGTAGCCCACTTGGAAACACCATATATTTT.

This clone was counted once. The V and J genes are TRBV25-1 and TRBJ1-3; D gene uncertain. Trimming pared 2 bases from V and 4 bases from J, leaving 9 bases between. Per the germline V gene, CDR1 is MGHDK and CDR2 is SYGVNS. CDR3 length: 14 residues. The CDR3 DNA is TGTGCCAGCAGTGAACGCCGAAGGGGAAACACCATATATTTT. This codes for CASSERRRGNTIYF.

The rearrangement uses TRBV10-3 and TRBJ2-3, with TRBD1 identical over 8 bases. The V and J ends lost 5 bases and 4 bases, in that order; junction bases with no gene match: 8. The CDR3 spans 15 residues. Germline V gives CDR1 ENHRY, CDR2 SYGVKD. The CDR3 is CAISSGQTGADTQYF. CDR3 bases: TGTGCCATCAGTTCGGGACAGACAGGGGCAGATACGCAGTATTTT.

Only one count was recorded for this clone. The rearrangement uses TRBV28 and TRBJ2-2; tentatively, D is TRBD1 or TRBD2 (5 bases each). Germline loops: CDR1 MDHEN, CDR2 SYDVKM. V lost 8 bases, J lost 10 bases, and 20 bases lay in between. The CDR3 covers 14 residues. As DNA, the CDR3 is TGTGCCAGCCAAGGGACGGCCAATATTAAGGAGCTGTTTTTT. Protein product: CASQGTANIKELFF.

V usage is TRBV3-1 (or the pseudogene TRBV3-2) and J usage is TRBJ1-5; the D is unclear. The CDR3 covers 14 residues. Between the trimmed V and J ends, which lost 3 bases and 9 bases, there was a span of 15 bases. Germline V gene data show CDR1 as LGHDT and CDR2 as YNNKEL (reference sequence). CDR3 DNA sequence: TGTGCCAGCAGCCACCGACCCTCTACCGGGCCCCAGCATTTT. Protein sequence: CASSHRPSTGPQHF.

The chain carries TRBV5-5 and TRBJ2-6; TRBD2 aligns across 9 bases. CDR3 length: 17 residues. Looked up from germline, CDR1 is SGHKS and CDR2 is YYEKEE (reference sequence). After removal of 4 bases from V and 0 bases from J, the junction contained 5 bases not matched to a gene. The CDR3 region has the DNA TGTGCCAGCAGCCGACTAGCGGCAAGCTCTGGGGCCAACGTCCTGACTTTC. This encodes CASSRLAASSGANVLTF.

This clone was counted a single time. The chain is built from TRBV7-6 and TRBJ1-5; D gene ambiguous. V was shortened by 1 base and J by 1 base, with 11 bases between the two germline ends. From germline, CDR1 is SGHVS and CDR2 FNYEAQ. There are 16 residues in the CDR3. The chain's CDR3 is CASSLDSPQSNQPQHF. The DNA of the CDR3 is TGTGCCAGCAGCTTAGATTCACCACAGAGCAATCAGCCCCAGCATTTT.

The rearrangement links TRBV29-1 to TRBJ2-3, with 8 bases matching TRBD1. V lost 7 bases to trimming and J lost 0 bases; unmatched junction nucleotides: 3. Germline V gene lookup returns CDR1 SQVTM and CDR2 ANQGSEA. The CDR3 is 13 amino acids. CDR3 amino acids: CSGRTGSTDTQYF. The CDR3 nucleotides read TGCAGCGGTCGGACAGGGAGCACAGATACGCAGTATTTT.

This chain joins TRBV4-3 and TRBJ1-2, with no clear D. V was pared by 1 base and J by 0 bases, with 9 bases between. CDR1 and CDR2 (germline): LGHNA, YSLEER. This CDR3 comprises 15 residues. CDR3 residues: CASSQGRGANYGYTF. DNA for the CDR3: TGCGCCAGCAGCCAAGGTCGGGGAGCTAACTATGGCTACACCTTC.

The chain couples TRBV6-6 to TRBJ1-2; the D is unclear. The CDR3 totals 13 residues. Germline CDR1 and CDR2: MNHNY and SVGAGI (reference sequence). V was pared by 10 bases and J by 4 bases, with 16 bases between. Here the CDR3 DNA reads TGTGCCACCGGGCCCTACGGGAGCTATGGCTACACCTTC. It is translated as CATGPYGSYGYTF.

Turning to this clone: Other DNA sequences in the same sample also yield this CDR3. This chain connects TRBV9 to TRBJ2-2; D gene unclear. Trimming removed 0 bases at V and 7 bases at J, with 4 bases between. Per the germline V gene, CDR1 is SGDLS and CDR2 is YYNGEE. This CDR3 contains 12 residues. The CDR3 here is CASSVDRGELFF. CDR3 in DNA: TGTGCCAGCAGCGTAGATCGCGGGGAGCTGTTTTTT.

This chain joins TRBV18 and TRBJ2-7; the D gene is possibly TRBD2 (5 bases). The CDR3 totals 13 residues. Trimming cost V 2 bases and J 2 bases, with 7 bases left between them. Per germline, CDR1 KGHSH and CDR2 LQKENI. The CDR3 DNA follows: TGTGCCAGCTCACCAGGGGAGACCTACGAGCAGTACTTC. Translating it yields CASSPGETYEQYF.

This chain connects TRBV5-1 to TRBJ2-1; 7 bases are a match to TRBD1. Germline loops: CDR1 SGHRS, CDR2 YFSETQ. J lost 7 bases, V lost 4 bases, and 8 bases had no gene match. This CDR3 comprises 14 residues. Here the CDR3 reads CASSISQGWNEQFF. The CDR3 nucleotides are TGCGCCAGCAGCATCTCACAGGGGTGGAATGAGCAGTTCTTC.

This sequence joins TRBV28 and TRBJ1-5; TRBD1 is a possible D gene (6 bases). CDR1 is MDHEN, CDR2 SYDVKM, per germline. The CDR3 covers 15 residues. V was cut by 5 bases and J by 6 bases, with 17 bases left in between. CDR3: CASSLWWGLSQPQHF. Here the CDR3 DNA reads TGTGCCAGCAGTCTGTGGTGGGGGCTCAGTCAGCCCCAGCATTTT. The full variable domain, completed using reference TRBV28 and TRBJ1-5, is DVKVTQSSRYLVKRTGEKVFLECVQDMDHENMFWYRQDPGLGLRLIYFSYDVKMKEKGDIPEGYSVSREKKERFSLILESASTNQTSMYLCASSLWWGLSQPQHFGDGTRLSIL.